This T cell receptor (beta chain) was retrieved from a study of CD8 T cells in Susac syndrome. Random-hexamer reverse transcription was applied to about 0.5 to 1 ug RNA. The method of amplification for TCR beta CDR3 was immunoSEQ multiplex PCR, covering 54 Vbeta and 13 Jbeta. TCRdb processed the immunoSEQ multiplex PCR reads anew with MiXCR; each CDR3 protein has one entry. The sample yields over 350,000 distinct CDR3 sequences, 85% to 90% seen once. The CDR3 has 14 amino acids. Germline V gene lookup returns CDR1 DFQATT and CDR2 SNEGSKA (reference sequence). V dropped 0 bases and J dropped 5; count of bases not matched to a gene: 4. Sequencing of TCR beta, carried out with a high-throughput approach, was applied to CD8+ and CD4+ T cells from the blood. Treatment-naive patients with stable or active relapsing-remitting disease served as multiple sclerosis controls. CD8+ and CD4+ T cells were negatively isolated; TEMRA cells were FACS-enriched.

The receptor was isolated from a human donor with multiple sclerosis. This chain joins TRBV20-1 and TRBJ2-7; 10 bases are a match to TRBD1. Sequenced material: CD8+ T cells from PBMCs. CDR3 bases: TGCAGTGCTAGAGATCGGGACAGGGGCGACGAGCAGTACTTC. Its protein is CSARDRDRGDEQYF.